This T cell receptor beta chain is from a study of T cells in localized non-small cell lung cancer. Germline CDR1 and CDR2: SGHRS and YFSETQ. V gave up 4 bases and J gave up 6 bases, with 20 bases separating them. The CDR3 length is 15 residues. Comments on this clone: The target antigen is unknown.

Using immunoSEQ multiplex PCR, the repertoire was profiled, and TCRdb retains in-frame clones only, with some absent. The sample records tens of thousands of clones, 65% to 90% being singletons. The study, taken as a whole, reports: Median detection of top 100 tumor clones in adjacent lung was about 52 clones. Uninvolved adjacent lung showed peak T cell clonality, exceeding tumor. Heterogeneity cannot be ruled out, as sequencing used one tumor region only.

Here the sequenced sample was peripheral blood, taken before any cancer treatment. The rearrangement uses TRBV5-1 and TRBJ2-7, with a possible D match to TRBD2 (6 bases). The receptor's source is a male donor older than 55 with stage III lung adenocarcinoma. As DNA, the CDR3 is TGCGCCAGCAGCCCCGGGGCTCATGCGGGGCGCGAGCAGTACTTC. Protein product: CASSPGAHAGREQYF.